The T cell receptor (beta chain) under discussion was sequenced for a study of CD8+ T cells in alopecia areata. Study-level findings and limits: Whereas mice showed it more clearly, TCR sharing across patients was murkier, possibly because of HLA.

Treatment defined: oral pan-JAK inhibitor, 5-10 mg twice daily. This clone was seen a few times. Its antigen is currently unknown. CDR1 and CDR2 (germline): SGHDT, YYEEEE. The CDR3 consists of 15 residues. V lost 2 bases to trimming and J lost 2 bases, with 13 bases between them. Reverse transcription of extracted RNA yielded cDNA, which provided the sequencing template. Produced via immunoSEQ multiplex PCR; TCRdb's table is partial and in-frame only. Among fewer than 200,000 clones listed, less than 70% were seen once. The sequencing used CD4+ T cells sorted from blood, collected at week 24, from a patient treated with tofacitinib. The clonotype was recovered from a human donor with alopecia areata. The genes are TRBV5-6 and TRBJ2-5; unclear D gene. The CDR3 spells CASSFGRVGQETQYF. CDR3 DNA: TGTGCCAGCAGCTTCGGACGGGTGGGACAAGAGACCCAGTACTTC.